One and the same sample provided the 6 T cell receptor beta chains below, sequenced in a study of PD-L1 blockade in urothelial cancer (dated by TCRdb to 2015 to 2018). Libraries were constructed by the immunoSEQ multiplex PCR assay. TCRdb retrieved this table from immuneACCESS and kept in-frame rearrangements only. Not all clones are present; in checked studies, unresolved V genes account for under half, and no reason is known for the remainder. Counted in this sample were approximately 47,000 clones; approximately 78% of them appeared once. Approximately 1.5% of the sample belongs to the ten largest clones. The intended sense of this specimen's time point label: pretreatment peripheral blood. The sample in question was PBMCs, obtained around atezolizumab (anti-PD-L1) treatment. The receptors shown here come from a man in his forties or fifties with urothelial cancer.

The table lists this clone with a few counts. The genes are TRBV7-9 and TRBJ1-1, with D hard to call. V dropped 2 bases and J dropped 7 bases, with 14 bases sitting between them. Germline V gene lookup returns CDR1 SEHNR and CDR2 FQNEAQ (reference sequence). The length of the CDR3 is 14 residues. This CDR3 reads CASSLLGVTGEAFF. The CDR3 DNA reads TGTGCCAGCAGCTTACTTGGTGTGACGGGTGAAGCTTTCTTT.

The gene calls are TRBV13 and TRBJ2-1, with 7 bases matching TRBD2. The V gene end was trimmed by 5 bases and the J gene end by 3 bases; junction bases not matched to a gene: 7. Germline CDR1 is PRHDT and CDR2 is FYEKMQ (reference sequence). The CDR3 sequence is 15 residues long. This CDR3 is CASSRSGAHYNEQFF. DNA for the CDR3: TGTGCCAGCAGCCGAAGCGGGGCCCACTACAATGAGCAGTTCTTC.

The chain links TRBV7-3 to TRBJ2-7, with 9 bases aligning to TRBD2. The CDR3 consists of 16 residues. Germline V lookup: CDR1 SGHTA, CDR2 FQGTGA. After removal of 5 bases from V and 2 bases from J, the junction contained 10 bases not matched to a gene. CDR3 loop: CASSLSGTSLTYEQYF. CDR3 sequence (DNA): TGTGCCAGCAGCCTCTCCGGGACTAGCCTTACCTACGAGCAGTACTTC.

This clone has a single count. The chain has TRBV18 and TRBJ1-1, with 7 bases aligning to TRBD1. The germline gives CDR1 KGHSH, CDR2 LQKENI. V shed 1 base, J shed 0 bases, and the junction held 5 bases outside the gene matches. The CDR3 extends over 16 amino acids. The CDR3 nucleotides are TGTGCCAGCTCACCACTTGGACAGGTTCTGAACACTGAAGCTTTCTTT. This encodes CASSPLGQVLNTEAFF.

This chain joins TRBV7-8 and TRBJ2-7; 10 bases fit TRBD2. V lost 5 bases, J lost 3 bases, and 1 base stayed unmatched. Per germline, CDR1 SGHVS and CDR2 FQNEAQ. CDR3 size: 13 residues. CDR3 sequence: CASSRTSGYEQYF. The CDR3 region has the DNA TGTGCCAGCAGCCGGACTAGCGGCTACGAGCAGTACTTC.

J is TRBJ1-2 and V is TRBV5-5; a possible D gene is TRBD1 (5 bases). Germline V gene data show CDR1 as SGHKS and CDR2 as YYEKEE (reference sequence). This CDR3 has 14 amino acids. V gave up 0 bases and J gave up 3 bases, with 9 bases separating them. CDR3 protein: CASSLEGIDYGYTF. The CDR3 nucleotides are TGTGCCAGCAGCTTGGAGGGGATTGACTATGGCTACACCTTC.